This T cell receptor beta chain was found in a study of vaccination effects on CD4 cells after COVID-19. Worth noting for this clone: What it recognizes is unknown.

TCRdb's table, derived via immunoSEQ multiplex PCR, lists solely in-frame clones and lacks some. The sample holds tens of thousands of clones, approximately 76% seen once. Before sequencing, viral peptide pools were used by the ViraFEST assay to expand antigen-specific CD4+ T cells. The culture ran for roughly ten days before CD4+ T cells were isolated. People in the vaccine group had not been infected with SARS-CoV-2 before, and their nucleocapsid antibodies were negative. V lost 6 bases to trimming and J lost 3 bases, with 14 bases between them. In germline, CDR1 is SNHLY, CDR2 FYNNEI. The CDR3 is made up of 14 amino acids.

The chain uses TRBV2 and TRBJ1-2; a possible D gene is TRBD1 (6 bases). The sample consisted of CD4+ T cells from PBMCs cultured with HCoV-NL63 spike peptides, taken before COVID-19 vaccination. The sequence came from a human donor who received a COVID-19 vaccine. The CDR3 DNA follows: TGTGCCAGCAGGGGGAGGGGGTCACACTATGGCTACACCTTC. It specifies CASRGRGSHYGYTF.